What follows are 19 T cell receptor beta chains derived from one specimen sequenced in a study of blood T cell repertoires in COVID-19. Some clones are missing from TCRdb's copy, which holds only in-frame ones; the method was immunoSEQ multiplex PCR. The sample gives 130,000 to 150,000 clones, 80% to 90% of which show up once; 8% is in the top ten. Sequenced sample: peripheral blood. Receptors were obtained from an older woman with COVID-19, enrolled during active disease.

The chain links TRBV6-1 to TRBJ2-7; D not certain. This CDR3 has 11 residues. V dropped 4 bases and J dropped 3 bases, with 4 bases sitting between them. Germline lookup yields CDR1 MNHNS and CDR2 SASEGT. CDR3 sequence (DNA): TGTGCCAGCAGTGCCCGCTACGAGCAGTACTTC. Protein: CASSARYEQYF.

This chain connects TRBV7-8 to TRBJ2-7; 11 bases agree with TRBD1. Germline V gives CDR1 SGHVS, CDR2 FQNEAQ. V shed 6 bases, J shed 6 bases, and the junction held 4 bases outside the gene matches. CDR3 length: 13 residues. This chain's CDR3 is CASRGQGEPEQYF. The CDR3 DNA sequence: TGTGCCAGCAGGGGACAGGGGGAGCCCGAGCAGTACTTC.

V and J are TRBV11-1 and TRBJ2-3, with TRBD2 matching over 7 bases. Germline trimming cut 5 bases from V and 2 bases from J; bases unmatched to any gene: 10. Germline-derived CDR1 and CDR2 are SGHAT and FQDESV (reference sequence). There are 16 residues in the CDR3. The CDR3 is CASSPRGAGFTDTQYF. Here the CDR3 DNA reads TGTGCCAGCAGCCCCCGAGGAGCGGGGTTCACAGATACGCAGTATTTT. Using reference TRBV11-1 and TRBJ2-3 for the parts outside the CDR3, the full variable domain is EAEVAQSPRYKITEKSQAVAFWCDPISGHATLYWYRQILGQGPELLVQFQDESVVDDSQLPKDRFSAERLKGVDSTLKIQPAELGDSAMYLCASSPRGAGFTDTQYFGPGTRLTVL.

This sequence joins TRBV15 and TRBJ2-5, with 7 bases that match TRBD2. Germline V gives CDR1 LNHNV, CDR2 YYDKDF (reference sequence). The trim removed 0 bases at V and 1 base at J, leaving 5 bases unmatched. This CDR3 spans 16 amino acids. The CDR3 nucleotides read TGTGCCACCAGCAGAGATCGTGGGGGGGTCCAAGAGACCCAGTACTTC. It yields the protein CATSRDRGGVQETQYF.

This clone occurred once. V is TRBV10-3 and J is TRBJ2-7; D possibly corresponds to TRBD2 (6 bases). The CDR3 contains 17 residues. Trimming removed 4 bases at V and 6 bases at J, with 25 bases between. The germline V gene encodes CDR1 ENHRY and CDR2 SYGVKD. In DNA, the CDR3 is TGTGCCATCAGTGTTTCCGGCGACTCGGGGGTTTTTGCCGAGCAGTACTTC. As protein: CAISVSGDSGVFAEQYF.

DNA of the CDR3: TGTGCCAGCAGCCCACCGGGACAGACAAATGAAAAACTGTTTTTT. This codes for CASSPPGQTNEKLFF. The chain recombines TRBV3-1 (or the pseudogene TRBV3-2) with TRBJ1-4; 7 positions match TRBD1. V shed 4 bases, J shed 5 bases, and the junction held 7 bases outside the gene matches. Looked up from germline, CDR1 is LGHDT and CDR2 is YNNKEL (reference sequence). This CDR3 comprises 15 residues.

The V gene is TRBV5-1, the J gene TRBJ2-5, with 13 nucleotides matching TRBD2. The CDR3 consists of 15 residues. J lost 5 bases, V lost 4 bases, and 5 bases had no gene match. Germline V gene data show CDR1 as SGHRS and CDR2 as YFSETQ. This CDR3 is CASSITSGGAETQYF. CDR3 in DNA: TGCGCCAGCAGCATTACTAGCGGGGGGGCCGAGACCCAGTACTTC.

The chain has TRBV4-2 and TRBJ1-2; D possibly corresponds to TRBD1 (5 bases). Per germline, CDR1 LGHNA and CDR2 YNFKEQ. Trimming removed 0 bases at V and 4 bases at J, with 12 bases between. The CDR3 runs to 15 residues. The CDR3 bases are TGTGCCAGCAGCCAAGATGTGGAGGGACCCTATGGCTACACCTTC. Translation: CASSQDVEGPYGYTF.

The chain couples TRBV4-2 to TRBJ1-5; the D is unclear. V was shortened by 2 bases and J by 4 bases, with 3 bases between the two germline ends. CDR1 and CDR2 from the germline V gene are LGHNA and YNFKEQ. This CDR3 spans 12 amino acids. CDR3 residues: CASSQRNQPQHF. The CDR3 DNA reads as TGTGCCAGCAGCCAACGTAATCAGCCCCAGCATTTT.

In the case of this clone: Other nucleotide sequences in the sample specify the same CDR3. The chain is built from TRBV4-2 and TRBJ2-7; 9 bases fit TRBD1. This CDR3 contains 14 residues. V was clipped by 6 bases and J by 2 bases; unmatched bases: 5. Per the germline V gene, CDR1 is LGHNA and CDR2 is YNFKEQ. The DNA of the CDR3 is TGTGCCAGCAGTCCGGGACAGGGCACCTACGAGCAGTACTTC. Its protein is CASSPGQGTYEQYF.

The chain uses TRBV2 and TRBJ1-1, with TRBD1 as a possible D gene (5 bases). V was shortened by 6 bases and J by 3 bases, with 14 bases between the two germline ends. The germline gives CDR1 SNHLY, CDR2 FYNNEI. The CDR3 is 14 amino acids. In DNA, the CDR3 is TGTGCCAGCAGGGCGTCTCGGGGGGACACTGAAGCTTTCTTT. Its protein is CASRASRGDTEAFF.

This chain uses TRBV7-2 with TRBJ2-2; 8 nucleotides align to TRBD1. The CDR3 has 14 residues. Losses at the gene ends were 7 bases for V and 0 bases for J; bases not matched to a gene: 1. Germline CDR1 is SGHTA and CDR2 is FQGNSA. The CDR3 DNA reads as TGTGCCAGCACACAGGGGGCGAACACCGGGGAGCTGTTTTTT. Translating gives CASTQGANTGELFF.

The chain is built from TRBV14 and TRBJ1-4, with TRBD1 matching 8 bases. There are 16 residues in the CDR3. Germline V CDR1 and CDR2: SGHDN, FVKESK. J gave up 8 bases and V 1 base, and 9 bases lay outside the gene matches. The CDR3 sequence: CASSQGSAGGGEKLFF. The CDR3 bases are TGTGCCAGCAGCCAAGGATCGGCAGGGGGCGGCGAAAAACTGTTTTTT.

As to this clone: In the same sample, other DNA sequences code for this CDR3. This chain links TRBV19 with TRBJ1-2; 7 bases match TRBD1. J gave up 8 bases and V 3 bases, and 6 bases lay outside the gene matches. The CDR3 is made up of 13 amino acids. Germline lookup yields CDR1 LNHDA and CDR2 SQIVND (reference sequence). CDR3 sequence: CASSIDREDGYTF. The CDR3 nucleotides are TGTGCCAGTAGTATCGACAGGGAAGACGGCTACACCTTC.

The V call is TRBV4-1, the J call TRBJ2-7, with 9 bases lining up with TRBD1. Looked up from germline, CDR1 is MGHRA and CDR2 is YSYEKL. The CDR3 consists of 15 residues. V lost 4 bases and J lost 7; bases outside the gene matches: 11. The CDR3 sequence: CASSLTRDRDREQYF. The DNA of the CDR3 is TGCGCCAGCAGCCTGACCCGGGACAGGGACCGGGAGCAGTACTTC.

The chain carries TRBV12-3 or TRBV12-4 and TRBJ1-1, with D perhaps matching TRBD1 (5 bases). This CDR3 region has 13 residues. V was trimmed by 3 bases and J by 6 bases, leaving 11 bases between them. The CDR3 DNA reads TGTGCCAGCAGTTTCGGGGGTTCGCCTGAAGCTTTCTTT. This gives the protein CASSFGGSPEAFF.

As to this clone: A junction boundary mismatches the germline segment, possibly from a read error. The chain links TRBV6-6 to TRBJ1-3; no clear D. Germline-derived CDR1 and CDR2 are MNHNY and SVGAGI (reference sequence). The CDR3 covers 14 residues. CDR3 nucleotides: TGTGCCAGCAACTTGCAATCGGGCGGACTCTACTCTTTTTTT. This encodes CASNLQSGGLYSFF.

This chain's CDR3 is CASSFPQGGETQYF. CDR3 DNA: TGTGCCAGCAGCTTCCCCCAGGGGGGAGAGACCCAGTACTTC. This chain connects TRBV5-4 to TRBJ2-5; possible D gene TRBD1, 7 bases. V lost 2 bases and J lost 4, with 12 bases in between. CDR1 is SGHNT, CDR2 YYREEE, per germline (reference sequence). The CDR3 totals 14 residues.

The V call is TRBV3-1 (or the pseudogene TRBV3-2), the J call TRBJ2-1; TRBD1 might be the D (5 bases). Germline assignment: CDR1 LGHDT and CDR2 YNNKEL (reference sequence). Trimming removed 0 bases from V and 12 bases from J, with 15 bases in between. The CDR3 is made up of 14 amino acids. The CDR3: CASSQEDSSPRQFF. CDR3 nucleotides: TGTGCCAGCAGCCAAGAAGACAGCTCCCCGAGGCAGTTCTTC.